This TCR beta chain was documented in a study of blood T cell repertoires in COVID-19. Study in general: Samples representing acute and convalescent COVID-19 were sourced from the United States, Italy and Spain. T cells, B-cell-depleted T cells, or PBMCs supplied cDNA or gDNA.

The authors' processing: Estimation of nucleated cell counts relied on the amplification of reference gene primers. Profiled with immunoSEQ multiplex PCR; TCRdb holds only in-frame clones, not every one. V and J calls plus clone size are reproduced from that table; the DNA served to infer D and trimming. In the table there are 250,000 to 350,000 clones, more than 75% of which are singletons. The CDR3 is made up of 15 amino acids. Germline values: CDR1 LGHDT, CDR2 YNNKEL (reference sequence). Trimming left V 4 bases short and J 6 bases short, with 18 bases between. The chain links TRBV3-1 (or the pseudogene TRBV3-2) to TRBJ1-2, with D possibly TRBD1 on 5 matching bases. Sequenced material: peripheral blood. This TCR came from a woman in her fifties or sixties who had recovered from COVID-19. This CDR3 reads CASSPQPGQGHGYTF. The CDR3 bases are TGTGCCAGCAGCCCTCAACCGGGCCAGGGCCATGGCTACACCTTC.